Below, 8 T cell receptor beta chains from the same sample are listed, as sequenced in a study of blood T cell repertoires in COVID-19. Assay used: immunoSEQ multiplex PCR; TCRdb lists only in-frame clones, some missing. The repertoire consists of roughly 120,000 clones, with 85% occurring once and the leading ten covering 3.2%. The source material was peripheral blood. These receptors were collected from an elderly woman with COVID-19, enrolled during active disease.

The chain recombines TRBV6-1 with TRBJ2-7, with 7 positions matching TRBD2. The ends lost 2 bases at V and 6 bases at J; junction bases unmatched: 10. This CDR3 spans 15 amino acids. Germline assignment: CDR1 MNHNS and CDR2 SASEGT. The chain's CDR3 is CASSELGGRSGEQYF. The CDR3 DNA reads TGTGCCAGCAGTGAACTGGGCGGGAGATCGGGCGAGCAGTACTTC.

The chain couples TRBV28 to TRBJ2-2; possible D gene TRBD1, 6 bases. In germline, CDR1 is MDHEN, CDR2 SYDVKM. Trimming removed 3 bases from V and 7 bases from J, with 15 bases in between. The CDR3 runs to 15 residues. Here the CDR3 DNA reads TGTGCCAGCAGTTTGGTCCAACTACAGGGCGGGGAGCTGTTTTTT. It encodes CASSLVQLQGGELFF. Together with reference TRBV28 and TRBJ2-2, the CDR3 gives the full variable domain: DVKVTQSSRYLVKRTGEKVFLECVQDMDHENMFWYRQDPGLGLRLIYFSYDVKMKEKGDIPEGYSVSREKKERFSLILESASTNQTSMYLCASSLVQLQGGELFFGEGSRLTVL.

This clone appeared once. The rearrangement links TRBV29-1 to TRBJ2-5; 10 positions match TRBD1. V shed 7 bases, J shed 5 bases, and the junction held 13 bases outside the gene matches. The CDR3 loop spans 15 amino acids. Looked up from germline, CDR1 is SQVTM and CDR2 is ANQGSEA. In nucleotides, the CDR3 is TGCAGCGCCCAAACCTCGGGACAGGGGCGGGAGACCCAGTACTTC. Encoded protein: CSAQTSGQGRETQYF.

The chain joins TRBV2 to TRBJ1-4; no clear D gene. This CDR3 is built from 12 residues. Trimming stripped 2 bases from V and 9 bases from J, with 7 bases between. Germline-derived CDR1 and CDR2 are SNHLY and FYNNEI. This chain's CDR3 is CASSELGQKLFF. The DNA for the CDR3 is TGTGCCAGCAGTGAACTAGGCCAAAAACTGTTTTTT.

The chain joins TRBV7-2 to TRBJ2-7, with TRBD2 identical over 9 bases. The CDR3 spans 15 residues. Germline assignment: CDR1 SGHTA and CDR2 FQGNSA. V gave up 5 bases and J gave up 4 bases; unmatched junction bases: 9. The CDR3 DNA reads as TGTGCCAGCAGCCCCGGAGGAGCGGGAGGATACGAGCAGTACTTC. Translation: CASSPGGAGGYEQYF.

This rearrangement joins TRBV7-2 to TRBJ2-7; 9 nucleotides agree with TRBD2. This CDR3 has 18 amino acids. Germline V gene data show CDR1 as SGHTA and CDR2 as FQGNSA. The J segment lost 3 bases and the V segment lost 2 bases, leaving 14 bases of the junction unmatched. The CDR3 region is CASSLPADLAGALYEQYF. CDR3 DNA sequence: TGTGCCAGCAGCTTACCCGCTGACTTAGCGGGAGCCCTCTACGAGCAGTACTTC.

This clone was detected once. The chain is built from TRBV18 and TRBJ1-4, with unresolved D. The CDR3 consists of 13 residues. Germline CDR1 and CDR2: KGHSH and LQKENI. V dropped 5 bases and J dropped 4 bases, with 8 bases sitting between them. Here the CDR3 DNA reads TGTGCCAGCTCATGGGAGCTTAATGAAAAACTGTTTTTT. Protein: CASSWELNEKLFF.

The chain has TRBV28 and TRBJ2-4, with 9 bases fitting TRBD1. V shed 2 bases and J 8 bases; nucleotides not matched to a gene: 4. Germline V gene data show CDR1 as MDHEN and CDR2 as SYDVKM. The CDR3 is 14 amino acids. CDR3 in DNA: TGTGCCAGCAGTTTACGGGACAGGGAGGACATTCAGTACTTC. Its translation is CASSLRDREDIQYF. Looking up the rest from reference TRBV28 and TRBJ2-4 gives the full variable domain: DVKVTQSSRYLVKRTGEKVFLECVQDMDHENMFWYRQDPGLGLRLIYFSYDVKMKEKGDIPEGYSVSREKKERFSLILESASTNQTSMYLCASSLRDREDIQYFGAGTRLSVL.